Shown below are 31 T cell receptor beta chains from a single sample sequenced in a study of molecular identifiers for immune sequencing clone quantification. TCRdb re-analysed the PCR reads in MiXCR, keeping a single row per CDR3 protein. The sample gives around 460,000 distinct CDR3 sequences, 25% of which show up once; roughly 0.77% is in the top ten. Sequenced material: naive CD8+ T cells from blood, with Jurkat cell RNA spiked in. Subset: FACS-sorted CD8+CD4-CCR7+CD45RA+ naive T cells. The receptors derive from a human donor in good health. Some libraries in this study had Jurkat cell RNA spiked in.

About this clonotype: One end of the junction varies from germline; a read error may be responsible. The V and J genes are TRBV6-5 and TRBJ2-7; D ambiguous. Germline V gene sequence: CDR1 MNHEY, CDR2 SVGAGI. The CDR3 is 15 amino acids. The CDR3 region has the DNA TGTGCCAGCAGTCACTCCCACTCCGACTCCTACGAGCAGTACTTC. Translated: CASSHSHSDSYEQYF.

In regard to this clonotype: This sequence may be a read error, since a much larger clone differs from it by one base. The V call is TRBV7-9, the J call TRBJ2-3; 9 bases align to TRBD2. Germline assignment: CDR1 SEHNR and CDR2 FQNEAQ (reference sequence). Trimming took 5 bases from V and 0 from J; bases not matched to a gene: 6. This CDR3 has 16 amino acids. The CDR3 loop is CASSLRLAESTDTQYF. The CDR3 DNA reads as TGTGCCAGCAGCCTCCGACTAGCGGAAAGCACAGATACGCAGTATTTT.

The table lists this clonotype with a few counts. The chain carries TRBV7-9 and TRBJ2-3; possible D gene TRBD1, 6 bases. The CDR3 is 16 amino acids. Germline assignment: CDR1 SEHNR and CDR2 FQNEAQ (reference sequence). Trimming took 6 bases from V and 1 from J, leaving 17 bases between them. The chain's CDR3 is CASRRKAGAGTDTQYF. The CDR3 DNA follows: TGTGCCAGCAGGCGGAAGGCAGGGGCAGGCACAGATACGCAGTATTTT.

The chain has TRBV12-2 and TRBJ2-7; TRBD2 is the table's D call, not checked against the DNA. TRBV12-2 is labeled a pseudogene. CDR3 size: 15 residues. Here the CDR3 reads CASRLALGGSYEQYF. The DNA for the CDR3 is TGTGCAAGTCGCTTAGCGTTGGGAGGATCCTACGAGCAGTACTTC.

About this clonotype itself: Given a much more abundant clone one base away, this may be a read error. In this CDR3 the conserved last residue, phenylalanine or tryptophan, is missing, so a read error is likely. This chain connects TRBV7-9 to TRBJ2-2, with unresolved D. The CDR3 length is 14 residues. Germline CDR1 is SEHNR and CDR2 is FQNEAQ (reference sequence). V was clipped by 2 bases and J by 5 bases, with 9 bases between them. This CDR3 reads CASSLSLQTGELFL. In DNA, the CDR3 is TGTGCCAGCAGCTTAAGCCTTCAAACCGGGGAGCTGTTTCTT.

Turning to this clonotype: The junction and the germline gene differ at one end; a read error may be behind it. CDR3 sequence: CASSPQLLQSGANVLTF. As DNA, the CDR3 is TGTGCCAGCAGCCCTCAACTGCTTCAGTCTGGGGCCAACGTCCTGACATTC. The chain has TRBV11-1 and TRBJ2-6, with TRBD1 as a possible D gene (5 bases). The CDR3 extends over 17 amino acids. Germline V gene lookup returns CDR1 SGHAT and CDR2 FQDESV (reference sequence). The whole variable domain, filled in from reference TRBV11-1 and TRBJ2-6, reads EAEVAQSPRYKITEKSQAVAFWCDPISGHATLYWYRQILGQGPELLVQFQDESVVDDSQLPKDRFSAERLKGVDSTLKIQPAELGDSAMYLCASSPQLLQSGANVLTFGAGSRLTVL.

There are a few counts of this clonotype. The chain recombines TRBV27 with TRBJ2-3; TRBD2 might be the D (6 bases). Trimming left V 2 bases short and J 4 bases short, with 13 bases between. The germline gives CDR1 MNHEY, CDR2 SMNVEV (reference sequence). The CDR3 covers 15 residues. Written as DNA, the CDR3 is TGTGCCAGCAGTTTAGGGGGGAGCGGCCCAGATACGCAGTATTTT. Translated: CASSLGGSGPDTQYF.

This sequence joins TRBV30 and TRBJ1-1; D gene uncertain. CDR1 GTSNPN and CDR2 SVGIG come from the germline V gene (reference sequence). The V end lost 0 bases, the J end lost 3 bases, and 8 bases lay between the germline ends. The CDR3 is 13 amino acids. This CDR3 reads CAWSVRRDTEAFF. The CDR3 nucleotides read TGTGCCTGGAGTGTACGCCGGGACACTGAAGCTTTCTTT.

Ten or more counts support this clonotype. The gene calls are TRBV7-9 and TRBJ2-7; TRBD2 might be the D (6 bases). Germline CDR1 reads SEHNR; CDR2 reads FQNEAQ (reference sequence). Trimming took 1 base from V and 3 from J, leaving 10 bases between them. This CDR3 region has 14 residues. CDR3 residues: CASSLGPGDYEQYF. CDR3 DNA: TGTGCCAGCAGCTTAGGTCCGGGGGACTACGAGCAGTACTTC.

The V and J genes are TRBV18 and TRBJ2-3; tentatively, D is TRBD2 (5 bases). V lost 0 bases and J 3 bases, leaving 7 bases between the germline ends. CDR3 length equals 14 residues. From germline, CDR1 is KGHSH and CDR2 LQKENI. The CDR3 nucleotides read TGTGCCAGCTCACCACCGGGAGCAACAGATACGCAGTATTTT. Residues: CASSPPGATDTQYF.

This clonotype was observed many times. The genes are TRBV28 and TRBJ1-5; perhaps TRBD1 as D (5 bases). The CDR3 is 14 residues long. The V gene's germline CDR1 is MDHEN and CDR2 SYDVKM. The V end was cut by 10 bases, the J end by 7 bases, with 20 bases between. CDR3 sequence: CATSLGQGRQPQHF. CDR3 in DNA: TGTGCCACCTCCTTGGGGCAGGGCCGGCAGCCCCAGCATTTT.

The rearrangement joins TRBV4-2 to TRBJ2-7; D possibly corresponds to TRBD1 (6 bases). The CDR3 length is 17 residues. The germline CDR1 and CDR2 sequences are LGHNA and YNFKEQ. V was cut by 4 bases and J by 4 bases, with 23 bases left in between. The CDR3 sequence is CASSLRDSQGSVYEQYF. CDR3 nucleotides: TGTGCCAGCAGCCTCCGAGACTCCCAGGGGTCGGTTTACGAGCAGTACTTC.

There are a few counts of this clonotype. V and J are TRBV9 and TRBJ2-3; a possible D gene is TRBD2 (6 bases). V lost 0 bases and J 2 bases, leaving 13 bases between the germline ends. Germline V CDR1 and CDR2: SGDLS, YYNGEE. The CDR3 is 16 amino acids. As DNA, the CDR3 is TGTGCCAGCAGCGTAGCGGGAGAGCCATACACAGATACGCAGTATTTT. Its translation: CASSVAGEPYTDTQYF.

Worth noting for this clonotype: One base away lies a much larger clone, so this may be a sequencing read error. The chain couples TRBV5-1 to TRBJ2-4; D perhaps matches TRBD1 (6 bases). The germline V gene has CDR1 SGHRS and CDR2 YFSETQ. The V end lost 7 bases, the J end lost 5 bases, and 7 bases lay between the germline ends. The CDR3 is made up of 11 amino acids. This CDR3 is CASEGENIQYF. CDR3 bases: TGCGCCAGCGAGGGGGAAAACATTCAGTACTTC. Together with reference TRBV5-1 and TRBJ2-4, the CDR3 gives the full variable domain: KAGVTQTPRYLIKTRGQQVTLSCSPISGHRSVSWYQQTPGQGLQFLFEYFSETQRNKGNFPGRFSGRQFSNSRSEMNVSTLELGDSALYLCASEGENIQYFGAGTRLSVL.

The chain recombines TRBV28 with TRBJ2-7; D might be TRBD1 (5 bases). CDR3 length: 13 residues. V was trimmed by 5 bases and J by 1 base, leaving 9 bases between them. CDR1 MDHEN and CDR2 SYDVKM come from the germline V gene. CDR3 bases: TGTGCCAGCAGTAGCAGGGTATCCTACGAGCAGTACTTC. Its protein is CASSSRVSYEQYF. Using reference TRBV28 and TRBJ2-7 for the parts outside the CDR3, the full variable domain is DVKVTQSSRYLVKRTGEKVFLECVQDMDHENMFWYRQDPGLGLRLIYFSYDVKMKEKGDIPEGYSVSREKKERFSLILESASTNQTSMYLCASSSRVSYEQYFGPGTRLTVT.

The table lists this clonotype with many counts. The chain carries TRBV4-1 and TRBJ1-1; D gene unclear. V shed 7 bases and J shed 11 bases, with 17 bases lying between them. This CDR3 is built from 12 residues. Germline-derived CDR1 and CDR2 are MGHRA and YSYEKL. CDR3 protein: CASKGPALEAFF. The CDR3 DNA is TGCGCCAGCAAGGGCCCGGCCCTCGAGGCTTTCTTT.

There are many counts of this clonotype. This sequence joins TRBV28 and TRBJ2-2, with D tentatively TRBD2 (6 bases). Germline V CDR1 and CDR2: MDHEN, SYDVKM. The V end lost 4 bases, the J end lost 2 bases, and 11 bases lay between the germline ends. This CDR3 is built from 15 residues. CDR3 in DNA: TGTGCCAGCAGTTGGAGGGGCTACAACACCGGGGAGCTGTTTTTT. Its translation: CASSWRGYNTGELFF.

The chain employs TRBV11-2 and TRBJ2-7; TRBD1 matches 8 bases. Germline V gives CDR1 SGHAT, CDR2 FQNNGV. There are 13 residues in the CDR3. Trimming removed 5 bases from V and 7 bases from J; junction bases left unmatched: 7. This chain's CDR3 is CASSRGQGAEQYF. CDR3 sequence (DNA): TGTGCCAGCAGCAGAGGACAGGGCGCGGAGCAGTACTTC.

This clonotype was found a few times. This chain uses TRBV3-1 with TRBJ1-2; D is perhaps TRBD1 (5 bases). The CDR3 sequence is 16 residues long. The V gene's germline CDR1 is LGHDT and CDR2 YNNKEL (reference sequence). V was pared by 0 bases and J by 3 bases, with 14 bases between. The CDR3 spells CASSQEASGPDYGYTF. As DNA, the CDR3 is TGTGCCAGCAGCCAAGAAGCGTCGGGGCCGGACTATGGCTACACCTTC.

This clonotype was seen ten or more times. The chain links TRBV5-1 to TRBJ2-7, with TRBD2 matching over 12 bases. Germline CDR1 is SGHRS and CDR2 is YFSETQ. The V gene end was trimmed by 1 base and the J gene end by 5 bases; junction bases not matched to a gene: 7. The CDR3 has 16 residues. The CDR3 region is CASSLPSRLAGDEQYF. Written as DNA, the CDR3 is TGCGCCAGCAGCTTGCCCTCACGACTAGCGGGAGACGAGCAGTACTTC.

The gene calls are TRBV27 and TRBJ1-5, with D unclear. There are 14 residues in the CDR3. Germline-derived CDR1 and CDR2 are MNHEY and SMNVEV (reference sequence). V dropped 0 bases and J dropped 6 bases, with 9 bases sitting between them. The CDR3 spells CASSLSSKTQPQHF. CDR3 nucleotide sequence: TGTGCCAGCAGTTTATCGTCGAAGACTCAGCCCCAGCATTTT.

This clonotype turned up a few times. The genes are TRBV27 and TRBJ2-7; possibly TRBD1 or TRBD2 for D (5 bases each). Germline CDR1 and CDR2: MNHEY and SMNVEV (reference sequence). This CDR3 region has 15 residues. V was clipped by 4 bases and J by 4 bases, with 17 bases between them. CDR3 region: CASSSLEGQGYEQYF. CDR3 bases: TGTGCCAGCAGTTCCCTAGAGGGTCAGGGTTACGAGCAGTACTTC.

This clonotype came up a few times. This chain links TRBV4-3 with TRBJ2-7; 10 bases line up with TRBD1. V shed 0 bases and J 2 bases; nucleotides not matched to a gene: 7. Germline V gene lookup returns CDR1 LGHNA and CDR2 YSLEER. The CDR3 sequence is 17 residues long. The CDR3 here is CASSQDVGTGVAYEQYF. As DNA, the CDR3 is TGCGCCAGCAGCCAAGATGTCGGGACAGGGGTTGCCTACGAGCAGTACTTC.

V usage is TRBV30 and J usage is TRBJ2-1; 7 nucleotides agree with TRBD2. Germline V CDR1 and CDR2: GTSNPN, SVGIG (reference sequence). Trimming took 1 base from V and 8 from J; bases not matched to a gene: 14. CDR3 length: 16 residues. CDR3 nucleotide sequence: TGTGCCTGGAGTGGGCTAGCGGCAAATACCGATCATGAGCAGTTCTTC. Translated, it gives CAWSGLAANTDHEQFF.

The sample holds many counts of this clonotype. This chain joins TRBV2 and TRBJ2-7, with TRBD1 identical over 7 bases. With V trimmed by 6 bases and J by 4 bases, 18 bases remained unmatched. CDR1 and CDR2 from the germline V gene are SNHLY and FYNNEI. CDR3 length: 17 amino acids. The CDR3 DNA sequence: TGTGCCAGCAGACCTACCGCCGGGACAGCGAGACTGTACGAGCAGTACTTC. Translated, it gives CASRPTAGTARLYEQYF.

Note on this clonotype: A read error may produce the germline difference seen at one junction end. The gene calls are TRBV6-1 and TRBJ2-7; D is uncertain. Germline assignment: CDR1 MNHNS and CDR2 SASEGT. The CDR3 consists of 11 residues. The CDR3 here is CASRFGDEPFF. The CDR3 DNA reads as TGTGCCAGCAGATTCGGAGACGAGCCGTTCTTC.

This clonotype was counted only a few times. The chain links TRBV27 to TRBJ2-7; D possibly corresponds to TRBD2 (5 bases). Germline V gene sequence: CDR1 MNHEY, CDR2 SMNVEV (reference sequence). The V and J ends lost 5 bases and 4 bases respectively, with 18 bases between them. The CDR3 has 15 amino acids. CDR3: CASSPSGFGLYEQYF. As DNA, the CDR3 is TGTGCCAGCAGTCCGTCGGGGTTCGGGTTATACGAGCAGTACTTC.

Concerning this clonotype itself: Just one base apart from a much larger clone, this may be a read error. The genes are TRBV7-2 and TRBJ2-7; 12 bases align to TRBD2. Germline V gives CDR1 SGHTA, CDR2 FQGNSA. There are 14 residues in the CDR3. The CDR3 DNA reads TGTGCCAGCCGCTTAGGACTAGCGGGAAACGAGCAGTACTTC. Translated, it gives CASRLGLAGNEQYF.

To note about this clonotype: In this CDR3 the conserved last residue, phenylalanine or tryptophan, is missing, so a read error is likely. This chain uses TRBV9 with TRBJ2-2, with D possibly TRBD2 on 6 matching bases. The V and J ends lost 3 bases and 4 bases respectively, with 10 bases between them. The V gene's germline CDR1 is SGDLS and CDR2 YYNGEE. This CDR3 has 14 amino acids. In DNA form, the CDR3 reads TGTGCCAGCAGCGGCCCGGAGGGCACCGGGGAGCTGTTTCTT. It translates to CASSGPEGTGELFL.

This clonotype was recorded a few times. This chain connects TRBV4-3 to TRBJ2-7, with a tentative D call TRBD1 (5 bases). CDR3 length equals 14 residues. Germline CDR1 is LGHNA and CDR2 is YSLEER. Trimming shortened V by 0 bases and J by 3 bases, and 9 bases separated the two germline ends. The CDR3 loop is CASSQDLGLYEQYF. The CDR3 coding sequence is TGCGCCAGCAGCCAAGATTTGGGGCTCTACGAGCAGTACTTC.

In the case of this clonotype: A clone one base away is much larger, so this may be a read error. No conserved phenylalanine or tryptophan ends this CDR3, so it is likely a read error. Because the CDR3's place on the DNA is in doubt, the DNA is left out and the CDR3 is given as listed by TCRdb. The V and J genes are TRBV13 and TRBJ2-5; TRBD1, as called in the table, went unchecked against the DNA. Germline V gene data show CDR1 as PRHDT and CDR2 as FYEKMQ (reference sequence). The CDR3 length is 12 residues, termini included. CDR3 region: CASSGVVGQAYI.